This record looks at one T cell receptor beta chain sequence and its context. Its target is unknown. The J segment lost 5 bases and the V segment lost 2 bases, leaving 3 bases of the junction unmatched. Germline V CDR1 and CDR2: SGHRS, YFSETQ. The CDR3 contains 13 residues. Produced via immunoSEQ multiplex PCR; TCRdb's table is partial and in-frame only. The sample has tens of thousands of clones; approximately 90% are singletons. This sample is part of a study of resident and recirculating memory T cells in vitiligo. Patients' lesions had not changed for the previous 6 months. Patients who had received treatment within the previous three months were excluded. General study points: Sequences differed between biopsy sites and patients, suggesting private specificity. Vitiligo lesions lacked a unique dominant clone, and clonality varied.

The clonotype was recovered from a male donor with vitiligo. This chain joins TRBV5-1 and TRBJ2-7; TRBD1 matches at 8 bases. Source material: blood. The CDR3 region is CASSLRTGNEQYF. CDR3 coding DNA: TGCGCCAGCAGCTTAAGGACAGGGAACGAGCAGTACTTC.